This TCR beta chain was captured in a study of shared clonotypes between healthy human individuals. Findings of the study overall: The study found lower generation probabilities in non-shared clonotypes than in those shared by all four donors.

Details on this clone: Its antigen is not identified.

Clones were sequenced by immunoSEQ multiplex PCR, and TCRdb holds only the in-frame ones, with some missing. Of some 2.4 million clones listed, roughly 93% are singletons. Trimming left V 1 base short and J 6 bases short, with 16 bases between. This CDR3 has 15 amino acids. Germline V gene sequence: CDR1 SGHAT, CDR2 FQNNGV. This rearrangement joins TRBV11-2 to TRBJ2-7; a weak D match, TRBD1 (6 bases). This receptor was identified in a young man in good health. Some clones in this sample may be carry-over from other donors' samples. Sequenced input: naive CD4+ T cells from PBMCs. The sample's subset: CD45RA+ positively selected. CDR3 DNA: TGTGCCAGCAGCTTAGTGGCCGCACAGGGAAGCGAGCAGTACTTC. Residues: CASSLVAAQGSEQYF.